The 21 T cell receptor beta chains listed next were all sequenced from one sample in a study of blood T cells in healthy people across ages. The use of a sample-barcoded 5' primer and a J-beta primer mix characterized a second PCR of about 6 to 12 cycles. Via MiXCR, TCRdb re-called the 5' RACE reads, giving one row per CDR3 protein. The sample holds around 1.5 million distinct CDR3 sequences; roughly 45% are singletons and the top ten take less than 8%. Sequenced: blood. The receptor source for this set is a woman aged 18-29 years in good health.

This rearrangement joins TRBV27 to TRBJ2-3, with D perhaps TRBD2 (5 bases). CDR1 and CDR2 from the germline V gene are MNHEY and SMNVEV (reference sequence). This CDR3 is built from 16 residues. V lost 5 bases and J lost 2, with 17 bases in between. This CDR3 is CASSVNRDTYTDTQYF. Written as DNA, the CDR3 is TGTGCCAGCAGTGTCAACCGGGATACCTACACAGATACGCAGTATTTT.

The V gene is TRBV12-5, the J gene TRBJ2-1; no reliable D call. V was pared by 0 bases and J by 0 bases, with 18 bases between. The CDR3 sequence is 19 residues long. CDR1 and CDR2 (germline): LGHNT, FRNRAP. This CDR3 is CASGLVRKDIVSSYNEQFF. In DNA form, the CDR3 reads TGTGCTAGTGGTTTGGTACGAAAAGACATAGTGAGCTCCTACAATGAGCAGTTCTTC.

This chain links TRBV30 with TRBJ2-5; 7 nucleotides line up with TRBD1. The DNA end lines up better with TRBJ2-7; the J call may be wrong. CDR3 length equals 14 residues. Germline V gives CDR1 GTSNPN, CDR2 SVGIG (reference sequence). The CDR3 spells CAWSVTGSFHEQYF. CDR3 nucleotide sequence: TGTGCCTGGAGTGTGACAGGGAGCTTTCACGAGCAGTACTTC.

The gene calls are TRBV4-1 and TRBJ2-7; D remains ambiguous. Trimming cost V 0 bases and J 3 bases, with 18 bases left between them. CDR1 and CDR2 (germline): MGHRA, YSYEKL. This CDR3 region has 17 residues. The CDR3 loop reads CASSQEVPTVLRYEQYF. The CDR3 nucleotides read TGCGCCAGCAGCCAAGAGGTCCCGACGGTCCTTCGCTACGAGCAGTACTTC.

The chain recombines TRBV19 with TRBJ2-2; a possible D gene is TRBD2 (5 bases). CDR1 and CDR2 from the germline V gene are LNHDA and SQIVND (reference sequence). V shed 3 bases and J shed 4 bases, with 9 bases lying between them. This CDR3 is 14 amino acids long. CDR3 amino acids: CASSIGLPTGELFF. Here the CDR3 DNA reads TGTGCCAGTAGTATCGGACTTCCCACCGGGGAGCTGTTTTTT.

The rearrangement uses TRBV10-2 and TRBJ2-2; the D gene is possibly TRBD1 (6 bases). Germline V gene lookup returns CDR1 WSHSY and CDR2 SAAADI. The CDR3 has 14 residues. Trimming left V 11 bases short and J 3 bases short, with 16 bases between. CDR3 DNA sequence: TGCGCCGGACAGAGGGGCGCGGACACCGGGGAGCTGTTTTTT. Amino acid sequence: CAGQRGADTGELFF.

V gene TRBV14 combines with J gene TRBJ1-1; tentative D call: TRBD1 (6 bases). The CDR3 contains 14 residues. V lost 4 bases, J lost 10 bases, and 19 bases lay in between. Germline CDR1 is SGHDN and CDR2 is FVKESK. CDR3 sequence: CASSLSTGFYGAFF. The CDR3 DNA reads TGTGCCAGCAGCCTTAGCACAGGGTTTTATGGAGCTTTCTTT.

This clonotype was seen only a few times. This sequence joins TRBV10-3 and TRBJ2-7; TRBD1 might be the D (5 bases). Germline CDR1 is ENHRY and CDR2 is SYGVKD. The CDR3 is 14 amino acids. CDR3 sequence reads: CATCTQIDSYEQYF. Written as DNA, the CDR3 is TGTGCTACCTGCACGCAGATAGACAGCTACGAGCAGTACTTC.

The CDR3 protein is CASSPHAGDRVILSGYTF. CDR3 DNA sequence: TGTGCCAGCAGTCCCCATGCGGGGGACAGGGTGATATTAAGTGGCTACACCTTC. The chain uses TRBV6-4 and TRBJ1-2, with 9 positions matching TRBD1. This CDR3 spans 18 amino acids. The V gene end was trimmed by 5 bases and the J gene end by 7 bases; junction bases not matched to a gene: 20. Germline V gives CDR1 MRHNA, CDR2 SNTAGT.

This chain connects TRBV12-3 or TRBV12-4 to TRBJ2-7; possibly TRBD2 for D (6 bases). The CDR3 extends over 16 amino acids. V lost 1 base, J lost 0 bases, and 13 bases lay in between. CDR3 coding DNA: TGTGCCAGCAGTTTAGGGGTTCGGGGGAGCTCCTACGAGCAGTACTTC. This sequence encodes CASSLGVRGSSYEQYF.

The CDR3 region is CSAGNSENEQYF. CDR3 DNA sequence: TGCAGCGCTGGTAACAGTGAAAATGAGCAGTACTTC. The chain is built from TRBV29-1 and TRBJ2-1, with no clear D. The J call may be incorrect, as the DNA end agrees better with TRBJ2-7. CDR1 is SQVTM and CDR2 is ANQGSEA in the germline V gene. The CDR3 covers 12 residues.

Remarks on this clonotype: A much bigger clone sits one base away, suggesting this may be a read error. The chain is built from TRBV7-2 and TRBJ2-1, with TRBD1 matching 11 bases. Germline V gene data show CDR1 as SGHTA and CDR2 as FQGNSA. V dropped 1 base and J dropped 5; count of bases not matched to a gene: 1. The CDR3 totals 15 residues. The CDR3 sequence: CASSLGTGGHNEQFF. CDR3 nucleotides: TGTGCCAGCAGCTTAGGGACAGGGGGCCACAATGAGCAGTTCTTC.

This clonotype turned up a few times. V gene TRBV27 combines with J gene TRBJ2-4; 8 positions match TRBD2. The J call is uncertain, as TRBJ2-7 better fits the DNA end. The CDR3 contains 14 residues. Germline V CDR1 and CDR2: MNHEY, SMNVEV (reference sequence). The CDR3: CASSWDGGAYEQYF. DNA of the CDR3: TGTGCCAGCAGTTGGGACGGGGGGGCCTACGAGCAGTACTTC.

The chain recombines TRBV7-9 with TRBJ1-2; 9 nucleotides agree with TRBD1. The CDR3 consists of 15 residues. With V trimmed by 3 bases and J by 6 bases, 8 bases remained unmatched. CDR1 SEHNR and CDR2 FQNEAQ come from the germline V gene (reference sequence). The CDR3 loop reads CASSFSGTGLDGYTF. CDR3 coding DNA: TGTGCCAGCAGCTTCTCCGGGACAGGGCTCGATGGCTACACCTTC. Full variable domain (rest looked up from reference TRBV7-9 and TRBJ1-2): DTGVSQNPRHKITKRGQNVTFRCDPISEHNRLYWYRQTLGQGPEFLTYFQNEAQLEKSRLLSDRFSAERPKGSFSTLEIQRTEQGDSAMYLCASSFSGTGLDGYTFGSGTRLTVV.

The genes are TRBV11-2 and TRBJ2-7; D gene ambiguous. V dropped 0 bases and J dropped 5 bases, with 17 bases sitting between them. Per germline, CDR1 SGHAT and CDR2 FQNNGV. The CDR3 spans 16 residues. This CDR3 is CASSLDVGPGVDEQYF. DNA of the CDR3: TGTGCCAGCAGCTTAGACGTAGGTCCTGGTGTGGACGAGCAGTACTTC.

This clonotype was detected a few times. The rearrangement uses TRBV10-2 and TRBJ2-2; TRBD1 aligns across 7 bases. Germline-derived CDR1 and CDR2 are WSHSY and SAAADI. CDR3 length equals 14 residues. V gave up 7 bases and J gave up 2 bases; unmatched junction bases: 4. The CDR3 region is CASITGVNTGELFF. The CDR3 region has the DNA TGCGCCAGCATAACAGGGGTTAACACCGGGGAGCTGTTTTTT.

This clonotype has just a few counts. This chain connects TRBV2 to TRBJ2-4, with a weak D call TRBD2 (5 bases). The germline V and J ends were trimmed by 4 bases and 10 bases, with 14 bases remaining between them. This CDR3 has 13 amino acids. Germline V gene sequence: CDR1 SNHLY, CDR2 FYNNEI. The CDR3 nucleotides are TGTGCCAGCAGTGTTGGGGAGTTTGGAATTCAGTACTTC. Encoded protein: CASSVGEFGIQYF.

This clonotype was seen only a few times. This rearrangement joins TRBV15 to TRBJ1-2; the match to TRBD1 covers 7 bases. CDR1 is LNHNV, CDR2 YYDKDF, per germline (reference sequence). CDR3 length: 15 residues. After removal of 3 bases from V and 6 bases from J, the junction contained 10 bases not matched to a gene. The CDR3, as DNA: TGTGCCACCAGCAGCGACAGGGCAGTCGTTAATGGCTACACCTTC. Its protein product is CATSSDRAVVNGYTF.

The V call is TRBV7-8, the J call TRBJ2-5; 13 bases are a match to TRBD2. The germline V gene encodes CDR1 SGHVS and CDR2 FQNEAQ. Trimming at V came to 4 bases and at J to 11 bases, leaving 16 bases not matched to a gene. This CDR3 is built from 17 residues. CDR3 nucleotides: TGTGCCAGCAGCTCCCTTACTAGCGGGGGGGCGATCAATGAGCAGTACTTC. Protein: CASSSLTSGGAINEQYF.

This clonotype was counted once. A much more abundant neighbour one base away suggests this may be a read error. The gene calls are TRBV25-1 and TRBJ2-7; D remains unclear. From germline, CDR1 is MGHDK and CDR2 SYGVNS. The CDR3 extends over 10 amino acids. Written as DNA, the CDR3 is TGTGCCAGCAGTGAGTACGTGCAGTACTTC. Its translation is CASSEYVQYF.

In this sample, this clonotype turned up once. The chain uses TRBV30 and TRBJ1-2; D ambiguous. CDR1 GTSNPN and CDR2 SVGIG come from the germline V gene (reference sequence). The CDR3 has 13 amino acids. Trimming cost V 2 bases and J 4 bases, with 11 bases left between them. The CDR3 sequence: CAWSKEPLYGYTF. The CDR3 bases are TGTGCCTGGAGTAAGGAACCCCTCTATGGCTACACCTTC.